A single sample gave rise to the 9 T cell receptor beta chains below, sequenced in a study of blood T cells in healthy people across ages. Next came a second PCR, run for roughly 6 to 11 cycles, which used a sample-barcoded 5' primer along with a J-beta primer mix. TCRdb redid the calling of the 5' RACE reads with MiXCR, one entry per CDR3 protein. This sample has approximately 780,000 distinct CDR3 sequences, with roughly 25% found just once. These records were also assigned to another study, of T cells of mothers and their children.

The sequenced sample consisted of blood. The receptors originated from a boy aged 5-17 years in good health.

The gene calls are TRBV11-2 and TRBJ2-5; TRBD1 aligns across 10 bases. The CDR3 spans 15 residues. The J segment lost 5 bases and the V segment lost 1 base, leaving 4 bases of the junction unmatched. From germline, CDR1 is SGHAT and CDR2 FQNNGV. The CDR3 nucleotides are TGTGCCAGCAGCTTAGGACAGGGGGCGACGGAGACCCAGTACTTC. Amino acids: CASSLGQGATETQYF.

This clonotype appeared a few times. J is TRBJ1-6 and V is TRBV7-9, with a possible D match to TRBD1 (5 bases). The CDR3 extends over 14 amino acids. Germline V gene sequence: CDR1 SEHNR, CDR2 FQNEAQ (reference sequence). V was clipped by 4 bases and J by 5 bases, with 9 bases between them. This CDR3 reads CASSYQGDNSPLHF. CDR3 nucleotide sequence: TGTGCCAGCAGCTACCAGGGAGATAATTCACCCCTCCACTTT.

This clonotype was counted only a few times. CDR3 region: CASSLCGEATNEKLFF. The CDR3 DNA follows: TGTGCCAGCAGCTTATGCGGGGAGGCAACTAATGAAAAACTGTTTTTT. The rearrangement uses TRBV7-3 and TRBJ1-4, with D hard to call. V was clipped by 2 bases and J by 0 bases, with 10 bases between them. CDR3 length equals 16 residues. The germline V gene has CDR1 SGHTA and CDR2 FQGTGA. The full variable domain, with the rest looked up from reference TRBV7-3 and TRBJ1-4, is GAGVSQTPSNKVTEKGKYVELRCDPISGHTALYWYRQSLGQGPEFLIYFQGTGAADDSGLPNDRFFAVRPEGSVSTLKIQRTERGDSAVYLCASSLCGEATNEKLFFGSGTQLSVL.

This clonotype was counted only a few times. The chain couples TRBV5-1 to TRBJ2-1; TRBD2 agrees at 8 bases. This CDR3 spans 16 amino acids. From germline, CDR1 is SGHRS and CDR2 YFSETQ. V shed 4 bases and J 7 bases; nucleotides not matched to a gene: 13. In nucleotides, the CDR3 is TGCGCCAGCAGCGGCCGTTGGAGCGGGGGAGGGAATGAGCAGTTCTTC. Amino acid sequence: CASSGRWSGGGNEQFF.

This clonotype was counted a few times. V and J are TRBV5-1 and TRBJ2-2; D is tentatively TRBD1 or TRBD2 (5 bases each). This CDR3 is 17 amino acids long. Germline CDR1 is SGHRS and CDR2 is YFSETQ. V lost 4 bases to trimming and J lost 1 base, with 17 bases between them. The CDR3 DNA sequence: TGCGCCAGCAGCCATGGAGAGGGGACGGTGAACACCGGGGAGCTGTTTTTT. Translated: CASSHGEGTVNTGELFF.

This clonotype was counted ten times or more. The CDR3 protein is CASRNRGSSVVTDTQYF. CDR3 DNA: TGTGCCAGCAGAAATCGAGGGAGTAGCGTGGTCACAGATACGCAGTATTTT. V gene TRBV6-6 combines with J gene TRBJ2-3; D perhaps matches TRBD2 (5 bases). The V gene lost 6 bases and the J gene lost 2 bases, with 21 bases spanning the gap. This CDR3 comprises 17 residues. Germline CDR1 and CDR2: MNHNY and SVGAGI (reference sequence).

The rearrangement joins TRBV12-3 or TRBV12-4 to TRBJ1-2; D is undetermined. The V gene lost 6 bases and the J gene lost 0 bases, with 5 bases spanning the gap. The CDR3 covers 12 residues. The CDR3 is CASSQANYGYTF. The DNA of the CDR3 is TGTGCCAGCAGCCAAGCTAACTATGGCTACACCTTC.

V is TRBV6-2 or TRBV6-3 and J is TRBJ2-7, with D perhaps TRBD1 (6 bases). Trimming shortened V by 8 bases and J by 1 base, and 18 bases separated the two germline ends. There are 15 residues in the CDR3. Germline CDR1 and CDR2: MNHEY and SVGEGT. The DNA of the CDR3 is TGTGCCAGCTGCCACCTGATCACAGGGTCCTACGAGCAGTACTTC. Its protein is CASCHLITGSYEQYF.

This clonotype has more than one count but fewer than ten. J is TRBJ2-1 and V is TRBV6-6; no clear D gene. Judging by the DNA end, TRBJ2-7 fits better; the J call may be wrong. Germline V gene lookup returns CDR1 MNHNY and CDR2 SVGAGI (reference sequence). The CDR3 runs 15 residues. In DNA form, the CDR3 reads TGTGCCAGCAGTTACCCGTTAAGGGATGGGCACGAGCAGTACTTC. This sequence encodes CASSYPLRDGHEQYF.